The 12 T cell receptor beta chains presented below share a single source sample, sequenced in a study of T cell responses to AZD1222 COVID-19 vaccine. The protocol was immunoSEQ multiplex PCR, while the TCRdb copy is restricted to in-frame clones and leaves out a portion. Of about 100,000 clones in the sample, roughly 87% were seen once. The sample consisted of peripheral blood, taken 28 days after the second AZD1222 dose. These receptors came from an adult who received the AZD1222 COVID-19 vaccine.

The chain couples TRBV5-1 to TRBJ1-6; possible D gene TRBD1, 6 bases. This CDR3 is built from 15 residues. Germline V gene lookup returns CDR1 SGHRS and CDR2 YFSETQ. Between the trimmed V and J ends, which lost 5 bases and 6 bases, there was a span of 15 bases. CDR3 sequence reads: CASRVLPGANSPLHF. CDR3 in DNA: TGCGCCAGCAGAGTTTTGCCAGGGGCTAATTCACCCCTCCACTTT.

The chain combines TRBV23-1 with TRBJ2-7; TRBD1 matches at 9 bases. TRBV23-1 is an open reading frame whose function is uncertain. Germline trimming cut 2 bases from V and 3 bases from J; bases unmatched to any gene: 17. This CDR3 contains 19 residues. Written as DNA, the CDR3 is TGCGCCAGCAGTCAACAAAATAAATCATCGGGACAGGGTTACTACGAGCAGTACTTC. Translating gives CASSQQNKSSGQGYYEQYF.

The chain links TRBV19 to TRBJ1-2, with D possibly matching TRBD1 (5 bases). Germline lookup yields CDR1 LNHDA and CDR2 SQIVND (reference sequence). There are 15 residues in the CDR3. Trimming cost V 3 bases and J 4 bases, with 15 bases left between them. The CDR3 sequence: CASSIQRGRTYGYTF. CDR3 DNA: TGTGCCAGTAGTATTCAAAGGGGCAGAACCTATGGCTACACCTTC.

V usage is TRBV5-1 and J usage is TRBJ2-1; 9 bases are shared with TRBD2. The CDR3 runs to 15 residues. J lost 4 bases, V lost 4 bases, and 6 bases had no gene match. Per germline, CDR1 SGHRS and CDR2 YFSETQ. The CDR3, as DNA: TGCGCCAGCAGCACGACTAGCGGTACATACAATGAGCAGTTCTTC. It yields the protein CASSTTSGTYNEQFF.

This clone has just a few counts. V and J are TRBV3-1 (or the pseudogene TRBV3-2) and TRBJ1-2; D not certain. The V gene's germline CDR1 is LGHDT and CDR2 YNNKEL (reference sequence). There are 11 residues in the CDR3. V was pared by 4 bases and J by 8 bases, with 8 bases between. The DNA for the CDR3 is TGTGCCAGCAGCCTCCGGGAGGGCTACACCTTC. Translated: CASSLREGYTF.

The chain couples TRBV19 to TRBJ1-1; 7 nucleotides align to TRBD1. The CDR3 is 15 amino acids. V gave up 0 bases and J gave up 5 bases; unmatched junction bases: 6. CDR1 and CDR2 (germline): LNHDA, SQIVND (reference sequence). The CDR3 DNA sequence: TGTGCCAGTAGTATAGATGATTTCAGGGGGACTGAAGCTTTCTTT. It encodes CASSIDDFRGTEAFF.

This clone was counted once. Other DNA sequences of this sample code for an identical CDR3. The rearrangement uses TRBV19 and TRBJ1-1; D not certain. The germline V and J ends were trimmed by 3 bases and 1 base, with 3 bases remaining between them. The CDR3 length is 12 residues. Germline-derived CDR1 and CDR2 are LNHDA and SQIVND (reference sequence). The CDR3 region is CASSISNTEAFF. In DNA form, the CDR3 reads TGTGCCAGTAGTATTTCGAACACTGAAGCTTTCTTT.

The chain employs TRBV5-1 and TRBJ1-3; no clear D. Looked up from germline, CDR1 is SGHRS and CDR2 is YFSETQ. The CDR3 has 16 residues. Trimming removed 2 bases at V and 0 bases at J, with 12 bases between. The CDR3 DNA reads TGCGCCAGCAGCTTCGACGGACGTCTCTCTGGAAACACCATATATTTT. Translated, it gives CASSFDGRLSGNTIYF.

The genes are TRBV21-1 and TRBJ2-7; TRBD2 is taken as the D call from the table, unchecked against the DNA. TRBV21-1 is given as a pseudogene. The CDR3 is 18 residues long. CDR3: CASSKRRAGRALTYEQYF. The CDR3 nucleotides read TGTGCCAGCAGCAAAAGGAGGGCAGGACGAGCTTTAACCTACGAGCAGTACTTC.

The rearrangement uses TRBV25-1 and TRBJ2-3; 9 bases fit TRBD2. Germline CDR1 reads MGHDK; CDR2 reads SYGVNS. This CDR3 comprises 14 residues. The V and J ends lost 6 bases and 0 bases, in that order; junction bases with no gene match: 1. The CDR3 region is CASRTSGSTDTQYF. CDR3 DNA: TGTGCCAGCAGGACTAGCGGTAGCACAGATACGCAGTATTTT. The whole variable domain, remainder taken from reference TRBV25-1 and TRBJ2-3, is EADIYQTPRYLVIGTGKKITLECSQTMGHDKMYWYQQDPGMELHLIHYSYGVNSTEKGDLSSESTVSRIRTEHFPLTLESARPSHTSQYLCASRTSGSTDTQYFGPGTRLTVL.

The rearrangement uses TRBV10-3 and TRBJ1-4; the D gene is possibly TRBD1 (6 bases). Trimming removed 6 bases at V and 5 bases at J, with 10 bases between. This CDR3 region has 13 residues. In germline, CDR1 is ENHRY, CDR2 SYGVKD. CDR3 in amino acids: CAIRLGANEKLFF. The CDR3 region has the DNA TGTGCCATCAGGCTGGGGGCGAATGAAAAACTGTTTTTT.

The V gene is TRBV24-1, the J gene TRBJ1-5; D is undetermined. V lost 5 bases, J lost 3 bases, and 10 bases lay in between. The CDR3 spans 14 residues. The germline CDR1 and CDR2 sequences are KGHDR and SFDVKD. The CDR3: CATSVRGYNQPQHF. The CDR3 DNA follows: TGTGCCACCAGTGTACGTGGGTACAATCAGCCCCAGCATTTT.